This TCR beta chain originates from a study of human T cells and chemical hapten exposure. Study context: Across its approximately 25 weeks, the study gave patients weekly diphenylcyclopropenone doses to the scalp.

From germline, CDR1 is SEHNR and CDR2 FQNEAQ (reference sequence). Unmatched junction bases numbered 11, after V lost 5 bases and J lost 6 bases. This CDR3 comprises 15 residues. Time point reported: pre-sensitization, week 0. The treatment: therapeutic diphenylcyclopropenone sensitization with weekly scalp DPC. Whole blood, unfractionated, served as the material for total RNA extraction. This clonotype turned up a few times. Its antigen is unidentified. Study-level findings and limits: Compared to controls, expanded TCRs made significantly more large clusters of similar CDR3s.

One entry per CDR3 protein, called by TCRdb with MiXCR from the RACE reads. The data hold some 200,000 distinct CDR3 sequences, with just under 30% observed a single time. Specimen: whole blood, collected in connection with sensitization to the hapten diphenylcyclopropenone (DPC). The TCR originated in a woman in her twenties or thirties with alopecia areata. Some clones in this sample may be carry-over from other donors' samples. This sequence joins TRBV7-9 and TRBJ2-3; 7 positions match TRBD1. CDR3 DNA: TGTGCCAGCAGCCCCCATGTGGGCAGGGGGGATACGCAGTATTTT. Translating it yields CASSPHVGRGDTQYF.